Listed below are T cell receptor beta chains from one sample, sequenced in a study of molecular identifiers for immune sequencing clone quantification. TCRdb passed the PCR reads through MiXCR, listing each CDR3 protein once. Here the sample spans 400,000 to 600,000 distinct CDR3 sequences, approximately 25% being singletons. Sequencing was carried out using naive CD8+ T cells from blood, with Jurkat cell RNA spiked in. All receptors derive from a human donor in good health. Some libraries in this study had Jurkat cell RNA spiked in. Both conserved end residues are part of each CDR3. A D gene is named only where the DNA matches it firmly. Clone size appears in some rows only: once, few, many, or a class for an expanded clone.

cdr3_aa | cdr3_nt | d_call | cdr3_length | clone_size | j_call | v_call
CASSGGLALETQYF | TGCGCCAGCAGTGGGGGACTAGCCCTAGAGACCCAGTACTTC | TRBD2 | 14 | NA | TRBJ2-5 | TRBV10-2
CASSIDGGGYEQFF | TGTGCCAGTAGTATAGACGGAGGGGGCTATGAGCAGTTCTTC | NA | 14 | few | TRBJ2-1 | TRBV19
CAISEDPFYEQYF | TGTGCCATCAGTGAAGACCCGTTCTACGAGCAGTACTTC | NA | 13 | many | TRBJ2-7 | TRBV10-3
CASSSLPFGYKETQYF | TGTGCCAGCAGCTCACTCCCGTTCGGTTACAAAGAGACCCAGTACTTC | NA | 16 | many | TRBJ2-5 | TRBV7-6
CASSQELSPEQYF | TGTGCCAGCAGCCAAGAACTCTCCCCCGAGCAGTACTTC | NA | 13 | few | TRBJ2-7 | TRBV3-1
CASSQGTGFGTDTQYF | TGCGCCAGCAGCCAAGGGACAGGGTTTGGGACAGATACGCAGTATTTT | TRBD1 | 16 | few | TRBJ2-3 | TRBV4-1
CASRFTLLRGGAGDTQYF | TGTGCAAGTCGCTTCACGCTCTTGCGCGGGGGGGCAGGAGATACGCAGTATTTT | NA | 18 | NA | TRBJ2-3 | TRBV12-2
CAIGEGFADTQYF | TGTGCCATAGGAGAAGGATTCGCAGATACGCAGTATTTT | NA | 13 | many | TRBJ2-3 | TRBV10-3
CSVEEPSGGSTETQYF | TGCAGCGTTGAAGAGCCTAGCGGCGGGTCGACAGAGACCCAGTACTTC | TRBD2 | 16 | many | TRBJ2-5 | TRBV29-1
CASSSALKTSGTGELFF | TGTGCCAGCAGCTCCGCGTTAAAGACTAGCGGCACCGGGGAGCTGTTTTTT | TRBD2 | 17 | few | TRBJ2-2 | TRBV7-9
CASSFMVREGSDTQYF | TGTGCCAGCAGTTTTATGGTACGGGAGGGCTCAGATACGCAGTATTTT | TRBD2 | 16 | NA | TRBJ2-3 | TRBV12-3/TRBV12-4
CASKSTSGVTDTQYF | TGTGCCAGCAAATCGACTAGCGGAGTCACAGATACGCAGTATTTT | TRBD2 | 15 | few | TRBJ2-3 | TRBV6-5
CASRRTKNTYEQYF | TGTGCCAGCAGGAGGACTAAAAATACCTACGAGCAGTACTTC | NA | 14 | few | TRBJ2-7 | TRBV12-3/TRBV12-4
CASSLTGRGNIQYF | TGTGCCAGCAGCCTAACAGGGAGGGGAAACATTCAGTACTTC | NA | 14 | few | TRBJ2-4 | TRBV7-9
CASSYVPNTGELFF | TGTGCCAGCAGTTACGTACCGAACACCGGGGAGCTGTTTTTT | NA | 14 | NA | TRBJ2-2 | TRBV27
CSARALGLANYNEQFF | TGCAGTGCTAGAGCATTAGGCCTAGCGAATTACAATGAGCAGTTCTTC | NA | 16 | NA | TRBJ2-1 | TRBV20-1
CASTAGRSSGEQYF | TGTGCCAGTACTGCGGGACGGAGCTCCGGCGAGCAGTACTTC | NA | 14 | NA | TRBJ2-7 | TRBV19
CSATTQQGNWVNTEAFF | TGCAGTGCTACCACCCAACAGGGGAATTGGGTGAACACTGAAGCTTTCTTT | TRBD1 | 17 | NA | TRBJ1-1 | TRBV20-1
CASSTGTGLDIQYF | TGTGCCAGCAGCACCGGGACAGGGTTGGACATTCAGTACTTC | TRBD1 | 14 | few | TRBJ2-4 | TRBV5-5
CAVRLVPQETQYF | TGTGCCGTTAGACTAGTACCCCAAGAGACCCAGTACTTC | NA | 13 | few | TRBJ2-5 | TRBV6-2/TRBV6-3
CAWSSPSEATTEAFF | TGTGCCTGGAGTTCTCCCTCTGAGGCTACTACTGAAGCTTTCTTT | NA | 15 | NA | TRBJ1-1 | TRBV30
CSARDSEYYEQYF | TGCAGTGCTAGAGATTCAGAGTACTACGAGCAGTACTTC | NA | 13 | many | TRBJ2-7 | TRBV20-1
CASSEGPVAPHEQYF | TGTGCCAGCAGTGAAGGACCAGTGGCCCCCCACGAGCAGTACTTC | NA | 15 | NA | TRBJ2-7 | TRBV6-2/TRBV6-3
CSVEDQPNEQFF | TGCAGCGTTGAAGATCAGCCAAATGAGCAGTTCTTC | NA | 12 | few | TRBJ2-1 | TRBV29-1
CASRGGQGLNTEAFF | TGTGCCAGCAGGGGGGGACAGGGTTTGAACACTGAAGCTTTCTTT | TRBD1 | 15 | few | TRBJ1-1 | TRBV12-3/TRBV12-4
CASSPLVGSEAFF | TGTGCCAGCAGCCCCCTAGTGGGGTCTGAAGCTTTCTTT | NA | 13 | many | TRBJ1-1 | TRBV7-9
CASSLQGGPQNIQYF | TGTGCCAGCAGCTTACAGGGAGGGCCCCAAAACATTCAGTACTTC | TRBD2 | 15 | few | TRBJ2-4 | TRBV11-2
CASSWLADETEYF | TGCGCCAGCAGCTGGCTAGCAGATGAGACCGAGTACTTC | NA | 13 | once | TRBJ2-5 | TRBV5-1
CSANLGLALEQYF | TGCAGTGCTAACCTGGGACTAGCGCTCGAGCAGTACTTC | TRBD2 | 13 | many | TRBJ2-7 | TRBV20-1
CASSLEWARDTEAFF | TGTGCCAGCAGTTTAGAGTGGGCGAGGGATACTGAAGCTTTCTTT | NA | 15 | many | TRBJ1-1 | TRBV12-3/TRBV12-4
CASRSGVNTEAFF | TGTGCCAGCAGGTCGGGGGTGAACACTGAAGCTTTCTTT | NA | 13 | NA | TRBJ1-1 | TRBV12-3/TRBV12-4
CASSFSPSGPTGTGELFF | TGTGCCAGCAGTTTCTCTCCCTCAGGGCCAACAGGGACCGGGGAGCTGTTTTTT | NA | 18 | NA | TRBJ2-2 | TRBV28
CASSGRLPTVSGNTIYF | TGTGCCAGCAGCGGCCGCTTACCGACAGTCTCTGGAAACACCATATATTTT | NA | 17 | few | TRBJ1-3 | TRBV7-2